This TCR beta chain was identified during a study of T cells in Graves' hyperthyroidism and ophthalmopathy. CDR1 SNHLY and CDR2 FYNNEI come from the germline V gene. This CDR3 comprises 14 residues. V lost 7 bases and J 0 bases, leaving 9 bases between the germline ends. The study excluded patients with uncontrolled infection, other autoimmune disease, pregnancy or lactation. What was amplified from RNA transcripts were TCR beta CDR3 regions. First-round RT-PCR targeting the TCR CDR3 was performed with the HTBI primer set. One entry per CDR3 protein, called by TCRdb with MiXCR from the multiplex PCR reads. The data hold hundreds of thousands of distinct CDR3 sequences, with 16% observed a single time. This clonotype came up once.

The material sequenced was blood. The chain uses TRBV2 and TRBJ2-2, with D maybe TRBD2 (5 bases). The receptor comes from a woman aged 35 to 49 with Graves' ophthalmopathy. The CDR3 sequence is CASTGYSNTGELFF. In nucleotides, the CDR3 is TGTGCCAGCACGGGGTATTCGAACACCGGGGAGCTGTTTTTT.